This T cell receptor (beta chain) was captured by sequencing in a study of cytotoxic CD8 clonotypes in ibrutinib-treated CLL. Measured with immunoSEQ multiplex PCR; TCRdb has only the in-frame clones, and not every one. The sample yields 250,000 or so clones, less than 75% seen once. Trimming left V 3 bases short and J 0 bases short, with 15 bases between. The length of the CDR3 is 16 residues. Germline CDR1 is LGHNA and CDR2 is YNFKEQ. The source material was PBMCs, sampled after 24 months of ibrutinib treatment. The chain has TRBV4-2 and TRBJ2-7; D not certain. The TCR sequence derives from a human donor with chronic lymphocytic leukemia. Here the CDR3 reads CASSQILGPVSYEQYF. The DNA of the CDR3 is TGTGCCAGCAGCCAGATTTTAGGGCCAGTCTCCTACGAGCAGTACTTC.